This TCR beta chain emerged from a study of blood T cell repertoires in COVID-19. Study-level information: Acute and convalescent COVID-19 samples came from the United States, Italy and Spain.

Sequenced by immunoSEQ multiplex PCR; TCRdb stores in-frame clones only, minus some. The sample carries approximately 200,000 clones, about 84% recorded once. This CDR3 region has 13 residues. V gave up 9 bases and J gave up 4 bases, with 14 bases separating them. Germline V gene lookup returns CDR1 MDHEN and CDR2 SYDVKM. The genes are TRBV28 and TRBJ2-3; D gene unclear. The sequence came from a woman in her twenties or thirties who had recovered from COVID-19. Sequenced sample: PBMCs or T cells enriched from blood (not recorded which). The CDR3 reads CASFRGGADTQYF. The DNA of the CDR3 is TGTGCCAGTTTTCGAGGCGGCGCAGATACGCAGTATTTT.